The next 29 T cell receptor beta chains were all read from a single sample in a study of tissue T cells after allogeneic stem cell transplantation (dated 2022 in TCRdb). The library was produced with the immunoSEQ multiplex PCR assay. What TCRdb holds here is the immuneACCESS table cut down to in-frame rearrangements. Part of the clones is not present; checked against another copy, under half of the missing clones reflect an unresolved V gene, and the others are unexplained. In all, the sample holds about 2,000 clones, and about half of those were seen once. The leading ten clones occupy nearly 25% of the sample. Read against the paper, the sample's time point label means: mouse harvest day 7 after allogeneic transplant. Each mouse graft, delivered by tail vein injection, combined 10^6 splenic CD5+ T cells with 10^7 T-cell-depleted bone marrow cells. The sample consisted of spleen. The source of these receptors is a female BALB/c mouse given C57BL/6 T cells with graft-versus-host disease after an allogeneic hematopoietic cell transplant.

Remarks on this clone: Mouse gene names and germline throughout. The CDR3 end lies 1 residue beyond the end of the read and is filled in from the germline J gene. The chain couples TRBV16 to TRBJ1-6, with 10 bases that match TRBD1. TRBJ1-6 is sorted into the ORF group, with uncertain function. Germline trimming cut 4 bases from V and 2 bases from J; bases unmatched to any gene: 2. Germline V gives CDR1 SGHSA, CDR2 FRNQAP. The CDR3 contains 16 residues. CDR3 region: CASSSTGGAYNSPLYF. Incomplete CDR3 DNA: TGTGCAAGCAGCTCGACAGGGGGCGCCTATAATTCGCCCCTCTAC.

About this clone itself: Gene names are mouse gene names. The read terminates 1 residue ahead of where the CDR3 ends, so the germline J gene completes it. The genes are TRBV26 and TRBJ2-4, with 8 bases that match TRBD1. The V and J ends lost 0 bases and 6 bases, in that order; junction bases with no gene match: 2. Germline V gene lookup returns CDR1 KGHPV and CDR2 FQNQEV (reference sequence). The CDR3 contains 14 residues. Incomplete CDR3 DNA: TGTGCCAGCAGTCTGTCACAGGGGGATAACACCTTGTAC. It specifies CASSLSQGDNTLY. The full CDR3 protein reads CASSLSQGDNTLYF.

This clone was seen a single time. Genes here carry mouse names. The read ends 1 residue early relative to the CDR3; the germline J gene fills the gap. V is TRBV26 and J is TRBJ1-2; D is unresolved. V lost 3 bases, J lost 3 bases, and 11 bases lay in between. This CDR3 comprises 14 residues. CDR1 and CDR2 (germline): KGHPV, FQNQEV (reference sequence). CDR3 DNA, as far as it was read: TGTGCCAGCAGTCTTCTGGGCTGGGACTCCGACTACACC. This encodes CASSLLGWDSDYT. Given in full, the CDR3 is CASSLLGWDSDYTF.

On this clone: Mouse gene names and germline throughout. The read ends 1 residue before the CDR3 terminus; that terminus is restored from the germline J gene. This chain connects TRBV15 to TRBJ2-4, with 13 nucleotides matching TRBD2. Germline V gene sequence: CDR1 SGHND, CDR2 FRSKSL. The J segment lost 6 bases and the V segment lost 7 bases, leaving 7 bases of the junction unmatched. This CDR3 is built from 15 residues. The covered CDR3 bases are TGTGCCAGCATCAAGGACTGGGGGGGCGGGAACACCTTGTAC. This translates into CASIKDWGGGNTLY. The full CDR3 is CASIKDWGGGNTLYF.

For this clone: The genes and germline here are from mouse. The read ends 1 residue shy of where the CDR3 ends; the end is completed using the germline J gene. V gene TRBV26 combines with J gene TRBJ2-4; D gene uncertain. V was cut by 4 bases and J by 0 bases, with 8 bases left in between. Germline CDR1 and CDR2: KGHPV and FQNQEV (reference sequence). This CDR3 is built from 14 residues. Partial CDR3 DNA: TGTGCCAGCAGTCGCGGGTCTAGTCAAAACACCTTGTAC. Translating gives CASSRGSSQNTLY. The entire CDR3 is CASSRGSSQNTLYF.

A note on this clone: Mouse gene names and germline throughout. The read ends 1 residue before the CDR3 terminus; that terminus is restored from the germline J gene. This sequence joins TRBV26 and TRBJ1-3, with 9 bases aligning to TRBD1. The CDR3 length is 14 residues. Germline V gene sequence: CDR1 KGHPV, CDR2 FQNQEV (reference sequence). Unmatched junction bases numbered 4, after V lost 6 bases and J lost 4 bases. The CDR3 DNA, read in part, is TGTGCCAGCAGGCGGACAGGGGTAGGAAATACGCTCTAT. It codes for CASRRTGVGNTLY. The full CDR3 protein is CASRRTGVGNTLYF.

Notes on this clone: Gene names are the mouse ones. The CDR3 end is not reached by the read, which stops 1 residue before it; the germline J gene fills it in. The J gene is TRBJ2-2, the V gene TRBV13-2; 8 bases map to TRBD1. The germline V gene encodes CDR1 NNHNN and CDR2 SYGAGS (reference sequence). With V trimmed by 2 bases and J by 3 bases, 0 bases remained unmatched. The CDR3 is 14 amino acids. The part of the CDR3 DNA that was read is TGTGCCAGCGGTGAGACAGGGGACACCGGGCAGCTCTAC. Translating it yields CASGETGDTGQLY. The full CDR3 protein is CASGETGDTGQLYF.

Regarding this clone: Mouse gene names and germline throughout. The sequence runs out 1 residue before the end of the CDR3; the remainder is reconstructed from the germline J gene. The chain has TRBV31 and TRBJ1-2; possible D gene TRBD1, 6 bases. CDR1 GKSSPN and CDR2 SITVG come from the germline V gene. The ends were cut back, 1 base at V and 0 bases at J, with 6 bases in the middle. CDR3 size: 13 residues. The CDR3 protein is CAWSQGANSDYTF. CDR3 DNA, as far as it was read: TGTGCCTGGAGTCAGGGGGCAAACTCCGACTACACC.

A word on this clone: Mouse gene names apply. The read terminates 1 residue before the CDR3 end, so the remaining end is supplied by the germline J gene. V is TRBV26 and J is TRBJ2-5, with 7 bases fitting TRBD1. The V gene end was trimmed by 4 bases and the J gene end by 5 bases; junction bases not matched to a gene: 6. Germline CDR1 is KGHPV and CDR2 is FQNQEV (reference sequence). CDR3 length: 14 residues. This chain's CDR3 is CASSRQGGGDTQYF. The sequenced part of the CDR3 DNA is TGTGCCAGCAGTCGACAGGGAGGAGGAGACACCCAGTAC.

A few counts support this clone. Genes and germline are mouse. The CDR3 end falls 1 residue outside the read, so it is completed with the germline J gene. The chain couples TRBV19 to TRBJ2-1, with 7 bases that match TRBD1. With 5 bases clipped from V and 1 base from J, the junction kept 0 bases outside the gene matches. CDR1 and CDR2 from the germline V gene are FNHDT and SITEND (reference sequence). The CDR3 runs to 13 residues. The CDR3 reads CASRGQNYAEQFF. The part of the CDR3 DNA that was read is TGTGCCAGCAGGGGACAGAACTATGCTGAGCAGTTC.

This clone was picked up a small number of times. These gene names are mouse names. Sequencing ends 1 residue short of the CDR3 end; the germline J gene provides the rest. The gene calls are TRBV14 and TRBJ2-7, with a tentative D call TRBD1 (6 bases). Per germline, CDR1 SGHDT and CDR2 FRDEAV. Trimming took off 4 bases at V and 4 bases at J, with 9 bases between the two ends. The CDR3 length is 12 residues. Here the CDR3 reads CASSPQGYEQYF. The CDR3 bases that were read are TGTGCCAGCAGTCCACAGGGTTATGAACAGTAC.

There are a few counts of this clone. Genes and germline come from the mouse. The CDR3 end is not reached by the read, which stops 1 residue before it; the germline J gene fills it in. The rearrangement uses TRBV13-1 and TRBJ1-2; TRBD1 agrees at 10 bases. There are 15 residues in the CDR3. Germline V lookup: CDR1 NSHNY, CDR2 SYGAGN. The ends lost 0 bases at V and 3 bases at J; junction bases unmatched: 2. The chain's CDR3 is CASSDAGTGDSDYTF. The covered CDR3 bases are TGTGCCAGCAGTGATGCGGGGACAGGGGACTCCGACTACACC.

This clone was detected a few times. Gene names refer to mouse genes. The CDR3 goes on 1 residue after the read ends, and that part is filled in from the germline J gene. The V and J genes are TRBV16 and TRBJ2-4; D unclear. Germline assignment: CDR1 SGHSA and CDR2 FRNQAP. The V and J ends lost 0 bases and 3 bases respectively, with 7 bases between them. The CDR3 contains 14 residues. CDR3 sequence: CASSLDPAQNTLYF. The DNA read from the CDR3 is TGTGCAAGCAGCTTAGATCCAGCACAAAACACCTTGTAC.

About this clone: Mouse gene names and germline throughout. The read ends 1 residue early relative to the CDR3; the germline J gene fills the gap. J is TRBJ2-4 and V is TRBV23; TRBD2 is the table's D call, not checked against the DNA. This CDR3 has 15 residues. CDR1 is KGHTA, CDR2 FQNQQP, per germline. The chain's CDR3 is CSSSRDWASQNTLYF. The part of the CDR3 DNA that was read is TGCTCCAGCAGTCGCGACTGGGCTAGTCAAAACACCTTGTAC.

This clone was seen only a few times. Gene names refer to mouse genes. The CDR3 DNA, read in part, is TGCACCTGCAGAGACAGGGGGCGAAACGAAAGATTATTT. The encoded protein is CTCRDRGRNERLF. The full CDR3 reads CTCRDRGRNERLFF. The gene calls are TRBV1 and TRBJ1-4, with 10 bases identical to TRBD1. The read gets to within 1 residue of the CDR3 end, and the germline J gene fills in the rest. The germline V gene encodes CDR1 NSQYPW and CDR2 LRSPGD (reference sequence). J lost 5 bases, V lost 6 bases, and 3 bases had no gene match. The CDR3 runs 14 residues.

A word on this clone: Mouse gene names apply. The DNA ends 1 residue before the CDR3 does, and the rest of the CDR3 is filled in from the germline J gene. The chain has TRBV3 and TRBJ2-1; TRBD2 aligns across 9 bases. This CDR3 has 15 residues. Germline V gene sequence: CDR1 SNHLY, CDR2 FYNGKV (reference sequence). The junction had 2 bases not matched to a gene; V was cut back by 4 bases and J by 1 base. The part of the CDR3 DNA that was read is TGTGCCAGCAGCTCGGACTGGGGCAACTATGCTGAGCAGTTC. Amino acids: CASSSDWGNYAEQF. The full CDR3 protein is CASSSDWGNYAEQFF.

In its sample, this clone ranks as large. All gene names here are mouse names. The read terminates 1 residue before the CDR3 end, so the remaining end is supplied by the germline J gene. The chain carries TRBV4 and TRBJ2-1; 7 bases map to TRBD2. The CDR3 extends over 14 amino acids. V shed 4 bases, J shed 4 bases, and the junction held 4 bases outside the gene matches. CDR1 is LGHDT, CDR2 YNNKQL, per germline (reference sequence). Here the CDR3 reads CASSWGGKYAEQFF. CDR3 DNA, as far as it was read: TGTGCCAGCAGCTGGGGGGGTAAATATGCTGAGCAGTTC.

This clone was picked up a small number of times. Gene labels here are mouse ones. The sequence runs out 1 residue before the end of the CDR3; the remainder is reconstructed from the germline J gene. The chain has TRBV13-2 and TRBJ1-5, with 7 bases matching TRBD1. Germline trimming cut 0 bases from V and 8 bases from J; bases unmatched to any gene: 5. Germline V gene lookup returns CDR1 NNHNN and CDR2 SYGAGS (reference sequence). This CDR3 region has 14 residues. The CDR3 spells CASGDARTGEAPLF. CDR3 bases read: TGTGCCAGCGGTGATGCCAGGACAGGAGAGGCTCCGCTT.

Remarks on this clone: The gene names here belong to mouse. Read sequence stops 1 residue before the CDR3 end, and the germline J gene provides the missing end. The chain uses TRBV12-2 and TRBJ2-2; 7 nucleotides line up with TRBD1. With V trimmed by 2 bases and J by 4 bases, 6 bases remained unmatched. The CDR3 has 15 amino acids. CDR1 and CDR2 (germline): SGHLS, HYDKME. The sequenced part of the CDR3 DNA is TGTGCCAGCTCTCCACAGGGGTTGGGCACCGGGCAGCTCTAC. Amino acid sequence: CASSPQGLGTGQLY. The entire CDR3 sequence reads CASSPQGLGTGQLYF.

A remark on this clone: Gene names refer to mouse genes. The sequenced part of the CDR3 DNA is TGTGCCAGCAGTTTCCTGGGACAGGGAGTCGAAAGATTATTT. This encodes CASSFLGQGVERLF. The entire CDR3 protein reads CASSFLGQGVERLFF. The chain is built from TRBV14 and TRBJ1-4; 9 bases line up with TRBD1. The CDR3 is cut off 1 residue early in the read; its end comes from the germline J gene. The V segment lost 1 base and the J segment 7 bases; nucleotides outside the gene matches: 5. The CDR3 consists of 15 residues. CDR1 is SGHDT, CDR2 FRDEAV, per germline. Supplemented by reference TRBV14 and TRBJ1-4, the full variable domain reads EAGVTQSPRYAVLQEGQAVSFWCDPISGHDTLYWYQQPRDQGPQLLVYFRDEAVIDNSQLPSDRFSAVRPKGTNSTLKIQSAKQGDTATYLCASSFLGQGVERLFFGHGTKLSVL.

About this clone: Genes here carry mouse names. Read sequence stops 1 residue before the CDR3 end, and the germline J gene provides the missing end. This chain links TRBV5 with TRBJ2-1; D unresolved. Trimming took 0 bases from V and 1 from J, leaving 7 bases between them. The CDR3 loop spans 15 amino acids. The germline V gene encodes CDR1 LGHNA and CDR2 YNLKQL (reference sequence). The CDR3 DNA, read in part, is TGTGCCAGCAGCCAAGACGGCAAAAACTATGCTGAGCAGTTC. Translated, it gives CASSQDGKNYAEQF. Given in full, the CDR3 is CASSQDGKNYAEQFF.

Concerning this clone: Gene names refer to mouse genes. The DNA ends 1 residue before the CDR3 does, and the rest of the CDR3 is filled in from the germline J gene. The chain employs TRBV13-3 and TRBJ2-2; no clear D gene. The V end lost 2 bases, the J end lost 0 bases, and 2 bases lay between the germline ends. The germline V gene has CDR1 NNHDY and CDR2 SYVADS. The CDR3 is 13 residues long. The CDR3 bases that were read are TGTGCCAGCAGTGACTCAAACACCGGGCAGCTCTAC. Translation gives CASSDSNTGQLY. The entire CDR3 protein reads CASSDSNTGQLYF.

With regard to this clone: Gene names follow the mouse nomenclature. The CDR3 end lies 1 residue beyond the end of the read and is filled in from the germline J gene. The rearrangement links TRBV2 to TRBJ1-3; 8 nucleotides match TRBD1. This CDR3 has 14 amino acids. J was trimmed by 2 bases and V by 3 bases; bases with no gene match: 0. Germline CDR1 LGHNA, CDR2 YSYQKL. CDR3 bases read: TGTGCCAGCAGCCAGACAGGGGCTGGAAATACGCTCTAT. Translated, it gives CASSQTGAGNTLY. The entire CDR3 protein reads CASSQTGAGNTLYF.

On this clone: Any gene name here is a mouse gene name. The CDR3 end is not reached by the read, which stops 1 residue before it; the germline J gene fills it in. The chain joins TRBV13-3 to TRBJ2-1; the D gene could be TRBD1 or TRBD2 (6 bases each). This CDR3 contains 15 residues. The germline V gene encodes CDR1 NNHDY and CDR2 SYVADS. V dropped 1 base and J dropped 10 bases, with 18 bases sitting between them. CDR3: CASSDKPGAGAEQFF. The CDR3 bases that were read are TGTGCCAGCAGTGATAAACCGGGGGCGGGGGCGGAGCAGTTC.

Notes on this clone: Mouse names are used for the genes. The CDR3 end lies 1 residue beyond the end of the read and is filled in from the germline J gene. The rearrangement uses TRBV4 and TRBJ1-2, with 7 nucleotides matching TRBD1. With V trimmed by 7 bases and J by 4 bases, 6 bases remained unmatched. Germline V gives CDR1 LGHDT, CDR2 YNNKQL (reference sequence). This CDR3 contains 13 residues. CDR3 bases read: TGTGCCAGCAACAGGGGTCGGGGCTCCGACTACACC. It translates to CASNRGRGSDYT. The entire CDR3 sequence reads CASNRGRGSDYTF.

This clone came up a few times. Gene labels here are mouse ones. The CDR3 DNA, read in part, is TGTGCAAGCAGCCCGGGCGGGAATGAACAGTAC. It translates to CASSPGGNEQY. The full CDR3 reads CASSPGGNEQYF. The rearrangement links TRBV16 to TRBJ2-7; no clear D. The read stops 1 residue short of the end of the CDR3; the missing end is completed from the germline J gene. Germline V gene lookup returns CDR1 SGHSA and CDR2 FRNQAP. V shed 5 bases and J shed 5 bases, with 10 bases lying between them. The CDR3 is 12 amino acids. The variable domain in full, with the rest retrieved from reference TRBV16 and TRBJ2-7, is NAGVIQTPRHKVTGKGQEATLWCEPISGHSAVFWYRQTIVQGLEFLTYFRNQAPIDDSGMPKERFSAQMPNQSHSTLKIQSTQPQDSAVYLCASSPGGNEQYFGPGTRLTVL.

This clone was found a few times. Genes and germline come from the mouse. Sequencing ends 1 residue short of the CDR3 end; the germline J gene provides the rest. This chain links TRBV5 with TRBJ1-1; D is uncertain. CDR1 is LGHNA, CDR2 YNLKQL, per germline (reference sequence). The CDR3 loop spans 11 amino acids. Trimming took off 5 bases at V and 3 bases at J, with 4 bases between the two ends. CDR3 DNA, as far as it was read: TGTGCCAGCAGCTCCGACACAGAAGTCTTC. This encodes CASSSDTEVF. The CDR3 in full is CASSSDTEVFF.

This clone occurred a few times. Gene names and germline refer to mouse. Sequencing ends 1 residue short of the CDR3 end; the germline J gene provides the rest. The V call is TRBV2, the J call TRBJ2-7; TRBD2 matches 8 bases. J gave up 3 bases and V 0 bases, and 1 base lay outside the gene matches. The germline V gene has CDR1 LGHNA and CDR2 YSYQKL. The CDR3 spans 14 residues. The CDR3: CASSQDWGGYEQYF. The sequenced part of the CDR3 DNA is TGTGCCAGCAGCCAAGATTGGGGGGGCTATGAACAGTAC.

On this clone: Mouse germline and gene names are used. The read gets to within 1 residue of the CDR3 end, and the germline J gene fills in the rest. The V and J genes are TRBV16 and TRBJ2-3; 9 positions match TRBD2. The germline V gene has CDR1 SGHSA and CDR2 FRNQAP. V lost 2 bases to trimming and J lost 3 bases; unmatched junction nucleotides: 3. CDR3 length equals 15 residues. The CDR3: CASSLYGTGAETLYF. Incomplete CDR3 DNA: TGTGCAAGCAGCTTATATGGGACTGGGGCAGAAACGCTGTAT.